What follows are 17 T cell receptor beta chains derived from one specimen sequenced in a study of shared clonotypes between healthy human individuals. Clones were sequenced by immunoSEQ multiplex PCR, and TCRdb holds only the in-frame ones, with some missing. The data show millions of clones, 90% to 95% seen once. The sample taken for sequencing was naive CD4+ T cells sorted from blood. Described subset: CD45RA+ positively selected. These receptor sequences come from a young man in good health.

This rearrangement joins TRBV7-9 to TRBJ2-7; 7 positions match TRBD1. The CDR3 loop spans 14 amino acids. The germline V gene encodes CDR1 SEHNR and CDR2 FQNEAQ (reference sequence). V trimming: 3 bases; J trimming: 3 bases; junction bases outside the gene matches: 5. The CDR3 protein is CASSLGQPYYEQYF. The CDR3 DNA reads TGTGCCAGCAGCTTGGGACAGCCCTACTACGAGCAGTACTTC.

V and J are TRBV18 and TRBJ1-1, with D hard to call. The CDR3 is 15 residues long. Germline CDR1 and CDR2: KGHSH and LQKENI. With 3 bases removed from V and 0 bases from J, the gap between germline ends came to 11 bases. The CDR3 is CASSPGNKMNTEAFF. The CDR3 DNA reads TGTGCCAGCTCACCGGGGAACAAGATGAACACTGAAGCTTTCTTT.

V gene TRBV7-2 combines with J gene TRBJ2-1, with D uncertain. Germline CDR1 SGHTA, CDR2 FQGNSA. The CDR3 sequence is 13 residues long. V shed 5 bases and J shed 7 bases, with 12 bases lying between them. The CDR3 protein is CASSPSPGNEQFF. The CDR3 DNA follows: TGTGCCAGCAGCCCCAGTCCCGGTAATGAGCAGTTCTTC.

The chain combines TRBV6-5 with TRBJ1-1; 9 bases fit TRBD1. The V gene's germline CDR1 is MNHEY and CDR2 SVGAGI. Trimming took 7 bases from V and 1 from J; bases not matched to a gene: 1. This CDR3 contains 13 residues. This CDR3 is CASNRGPNTEAFF. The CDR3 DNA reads TGTGCCAGCAACAGGGGGCCGAACACTGAAGCTTTCTTT.

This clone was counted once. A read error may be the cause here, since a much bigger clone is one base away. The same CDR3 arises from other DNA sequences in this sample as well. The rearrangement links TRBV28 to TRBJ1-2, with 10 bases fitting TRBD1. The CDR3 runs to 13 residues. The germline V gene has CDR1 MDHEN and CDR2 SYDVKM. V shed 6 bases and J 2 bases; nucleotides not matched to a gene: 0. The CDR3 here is CASRTGGNYGYTF. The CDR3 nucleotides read TGTGCCAGCAGGACAGGGGGCAACTATGGCTACACCTTC.

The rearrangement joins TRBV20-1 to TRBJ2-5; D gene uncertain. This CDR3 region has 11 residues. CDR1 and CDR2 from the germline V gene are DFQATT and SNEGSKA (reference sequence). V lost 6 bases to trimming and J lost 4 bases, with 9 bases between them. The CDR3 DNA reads TGCAGTGCCAGGTCCGGAGAGACCCAGTACTTC. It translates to CSARSGETQYF.

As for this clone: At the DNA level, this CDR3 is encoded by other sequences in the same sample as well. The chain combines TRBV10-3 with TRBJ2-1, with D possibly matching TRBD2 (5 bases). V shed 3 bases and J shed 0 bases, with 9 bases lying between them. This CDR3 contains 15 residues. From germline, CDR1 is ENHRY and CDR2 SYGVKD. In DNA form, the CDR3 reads TGTGCCATCAGTGATACCGGAGGCTCCTACAATGAGCAGTTCTTC. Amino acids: CAISDTGGSYNEQFF.

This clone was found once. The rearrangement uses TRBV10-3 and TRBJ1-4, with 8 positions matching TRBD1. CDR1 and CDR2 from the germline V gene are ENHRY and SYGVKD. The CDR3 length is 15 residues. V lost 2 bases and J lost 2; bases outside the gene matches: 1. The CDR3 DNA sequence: TGTGCCATCAGTGAGCGGACAGGGACTAATGAAAAACTGTTTTTT. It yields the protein CAISERTGTNEKLFF.

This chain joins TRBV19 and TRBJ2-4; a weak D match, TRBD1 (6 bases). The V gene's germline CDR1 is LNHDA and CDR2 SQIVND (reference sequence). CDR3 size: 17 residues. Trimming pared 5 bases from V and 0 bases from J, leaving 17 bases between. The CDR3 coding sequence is TGTGCCAGTAGTCCTGAAGCCAGGGGTCTAGCCAAAAACATTCAGTACTTC. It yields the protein CASSPEARGLAKNIQYF. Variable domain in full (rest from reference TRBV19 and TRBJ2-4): DGGITQSPKYLFRKEGQNVTLSCEQNLNHDAMYWYRQDPGQGLRLIYYSQIVNDFQKGDIAEGYSVSREKKESFPLTVTSAQKNPTAFYLCASSPEARGLAKNIQYFGAGTRLSVL.

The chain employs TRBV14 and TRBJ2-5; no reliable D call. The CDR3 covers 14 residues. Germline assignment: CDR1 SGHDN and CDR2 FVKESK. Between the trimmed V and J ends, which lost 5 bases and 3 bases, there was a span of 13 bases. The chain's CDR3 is CASSSQRWEETQYF. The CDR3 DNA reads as TGTGCCAGCAGCTCGCAACGTTGGGAAGAGACCCAGTACTTC.

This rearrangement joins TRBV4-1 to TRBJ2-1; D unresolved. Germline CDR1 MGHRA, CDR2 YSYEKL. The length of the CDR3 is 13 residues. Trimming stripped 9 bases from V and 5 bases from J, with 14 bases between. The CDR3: CASSWAVNNEQFF. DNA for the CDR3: TGCGCCAGTTCCTGGGCAGTTAACAATGAGCAGTTCTTC.

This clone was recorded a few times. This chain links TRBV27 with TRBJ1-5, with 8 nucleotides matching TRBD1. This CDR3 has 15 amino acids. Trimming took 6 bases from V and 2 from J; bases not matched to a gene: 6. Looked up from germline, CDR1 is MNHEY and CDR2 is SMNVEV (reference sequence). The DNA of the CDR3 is TGTGCCAGCAGGGGTCAGGGGGCTGGCAATCAGCCCCAGCATTTT. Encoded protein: CASRGQGAGNQPQHF.

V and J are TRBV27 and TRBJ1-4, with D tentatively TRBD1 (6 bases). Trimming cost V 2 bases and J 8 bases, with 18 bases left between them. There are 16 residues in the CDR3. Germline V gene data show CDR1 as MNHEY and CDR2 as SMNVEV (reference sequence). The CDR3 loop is CASSLIGDTSGEKLFF. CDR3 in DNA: TGTGCCAGCAGTTTAATAGGGGACACCAGTGGCGAAAAACTGTTTTTT.

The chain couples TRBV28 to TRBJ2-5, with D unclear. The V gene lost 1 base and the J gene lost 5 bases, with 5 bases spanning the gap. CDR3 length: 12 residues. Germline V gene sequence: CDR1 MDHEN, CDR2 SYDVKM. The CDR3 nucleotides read TGTGCCAGCAGTTTATTTGCGGAGACCCAGTACTTC. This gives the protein CASSLFAETQYF.

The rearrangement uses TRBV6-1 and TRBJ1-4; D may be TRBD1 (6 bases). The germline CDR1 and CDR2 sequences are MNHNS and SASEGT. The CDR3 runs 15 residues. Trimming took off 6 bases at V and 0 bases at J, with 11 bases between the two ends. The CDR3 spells CASSVGGATNEKLFF. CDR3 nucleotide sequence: TGTGCCAGCAGCGTAGGGGGTGCAACTAATGAAAAACTGTTTTTT.

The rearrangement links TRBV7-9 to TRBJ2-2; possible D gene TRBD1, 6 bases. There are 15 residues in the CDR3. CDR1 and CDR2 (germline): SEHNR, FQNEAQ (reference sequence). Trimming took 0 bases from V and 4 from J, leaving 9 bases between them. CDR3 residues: CASSLAGTLTGELFF. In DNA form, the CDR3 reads TGTGCCAGCAGCTTAGCTGGGACACTCACCGGGGAGCTGTTTTTT. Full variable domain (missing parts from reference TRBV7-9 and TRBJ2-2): DTGVSQNPRHKITKRGQNVTFRCDPISEHNRLYWYRQTLGQGPEFLTYFQNEAQLEKSRLLSDRFSAERPKGSFSTLEIQRTEQGDSAMYLCASSLAGTLTGELFFGEGSRLTVL.

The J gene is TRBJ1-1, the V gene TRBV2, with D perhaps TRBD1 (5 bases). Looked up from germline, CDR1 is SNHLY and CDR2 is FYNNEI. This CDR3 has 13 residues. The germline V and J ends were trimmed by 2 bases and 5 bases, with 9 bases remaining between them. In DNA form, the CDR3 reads TGTGCCAGCAGTGAAAATCGGGGGACTGAAGCTTTCTTT. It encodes CASSENRGTEAFF.